This is a list of T cell receptor beta chains from one sample in a study of cytomegalovirus exposure and HLA in healthy donors. Libraries were prepared by immunoSEQ multiplex PCR; TCRdb keeps only in-frame clonotypes and omits some of them. The sample comprises 110,000 to 150,000 clones, roughly 86% of which are singletons, and about 1.5% rests with the top ten. Sequences were obtained from PBMCs. These receptors originate from a woman aged 30 to 39 in good health and CMV-seronegative. CDR3s include the opening cysteine and the closing phenylalanine or tryptophan. The D gene is left open where the match is weak. For some rows the clone size is stated as once, few or many, or as a class when expanded; others skip it.

d_call,j_call,clone_size,v_call,cdr3_nt,cdr3_aa
.,TRBJ2-1,.,TRBV18,TGTGCCAGCTCACCGACTGCTTCACGGGAGCAGTTCTTC,CASSPTASREQFF
.,TRBJ2-7,once,TRBV6-1,TGTGCCAGCAGCCCAGACAGGAACTCCTACGAGCAGTACTTC,CASSPDRNSYEQYF
.,TRBJ2-3,.,TRBV7-3,TGTGCCAGCAGCTTACTAGGTACTAGCACAGATACGCAGTATTTT,CASSLLGTSTDTQYF
TRBD1,TRBJ2-5,few,TRBV7-9,TGTGCCAGCAGCTTAAGGAAGGGGGCGGTTGAGACCCAGTACTTC,CASSLRKGAVETQYF
TRBD1,TRBJ1-3,once,TRBV2,TGTGCCAGCACCGGGACAGGAGGAAACACCATATATTTT,CASTGTGGNTIYF
.,TRBJ1-5,.,TRBV6-6,TGTGCCAGCAGCTCGGACAGACTAAGCAATCAGCCCCAGCATTTT,CASSSDRLSNQPQHF
.,TRBJ1-5,few,TRBV4-2,TGTGCCAGCAGCCAGGGCTTCAATCAGCCCCAGCATTTT,CASSQGFNQPQHF
TRBD1,TRBJ2-1,.,TRBV9,TGTGCCAGCAGCGTCCGGGACAGGTATGTCGATGAGCAGTTCTTC,CASSVRDRYVDEQFF
TRBD1,TRBJ1-4,.,TRBV7-9,TGTGCCAGCAGCCTAGGTACAGGGGTACGTGAAAAACTGTTTTTT,CASSLGTGVREKLFF
.,TRBJ2-1,.,TRBV7-2,TGTGCCAGCGATGAGGGCTCCACCTCCTACAATGAGCAGTTCTTC,CASDEGSTSYNEQFF
.,TRBJ2-5,.,TRBV7-6,TGTGCCAGCAGCATACAAGAGACCCAGTACTTC,CASSIQETQYF
TRBD1,TRBJ1-2,.,TRBV6-6,TGTGCCAGCAGGCGGACAGGGGGCGTCGACTATGGCTACACCTTC,CASRRTGGVDYGYTF
.,TRBJ2-5,.,TRBV5-1,TGCGCCAGCAGCTTCCGGACTTCTCAAGAGACCCAGTACTTC,CASSFRTSQETQYF
.,TRBJ2-3,few,TRBV6-6,TGTGCCAGCAGTTCATTCCCAGATACGCAGTATTTT,CASSSFPDTQYF
.,TRBJ2-5,.,TRBV9,TGTGCCAGCAGCGTAGATTGGGGGCGAAGGACGGAGACCCAGTACTTC,CASSVDWGRRTETQYF
.,TRBJ2-7,once,TRBV6-1,TGTGCCAGCAGTGCCGAACTAGCCTTAAGCTCCTACGAGCAGTACTTC,CASSAELALSSYEQYF
TRBD2,TRBJ2-7,.,TRBV4-3,TGCGCCAGCAGCCAAGTTCGGGGGGGCTCCTACGAGCAGTACTTC,CASSQVRGGSYEQYF
.,TRBJ1-5,.,TRBV27,TGTGCCAGCAGTTTTACAGGGACAAGCAATCAGCCCCAGCATTTT,CASSFTGTSNQPQHF
TRBD2,TRBJ2-1,.,TRBV7-2,TGTGCCAGCAGTACCCAGCGGGGGTTTAGGGACAATGAGCAGTTCTTC,CASSTQRGFRDNEQFF
TRBD1,TRBJ2-7,.,TRBV7-2,TGTGCCAGCAGTCTACAGGGGTACGAGCAGTACTTC,CASSLQGYEQYF
.,TRBJ2-7,.,TRBV5-6,TGTGCCAGCAGCGAGGGCCAGTACGAGCAGTACTTC,CASSEGQYEQYF
.,TRBJ1-2,.,TRBV9,TGTGCCAGCAGCGCCCGGACAGCTAACTATGGCTACACCTTC,CASSARTANYGYTF
TRBD1,TRBJ2-1,many,TRBV6-4,TGTGCCAGCAGTCCGACAGGGGGCAATGAGCAGTTCTTC,CASSPTGGNEQFF
.,TRBJ2-2,.,TRBV5-4,TGTGCCAGCAGCTTGGGGGCGAAAACAGGAACCGGGGAGCTGTTTTTT,CASSLGAKTGTGELFF
TRBD2,TRBJ2-1,.,TRBV12-5,TGTGCTAGTGGTTTGGGCGGGGGACCGGGGGATGAGCAGTTCTTC,CASGLGGGPGDEQFF
TRBD1,TRBJ1-1,.,TRBV7-2,TGTGCCAGCAGCTTATACGGGACAGGGGGCACTGAAGCTTTCTTT,CASSLYGTGGTEAFF
.,TRBJ1-2,.,TRBV30,TGTGCCTGGGACCACGAGACCCAACCAAATACTATAGTACGCTATGGCTACACCTTC,CAWDHETQPNTIVRYGYTF
.,TRBJ2-5,.,TRBV5-1,TGCGCCAGCAGCGGTGACAGCCGCCAAGAGACCCAGTACTTC,CASSGDSRQETQYF
TRBD2,TRBJ2-2,.,TRBV10-3,TGTGCCATCCGAATTGGGGCGGGGGCCGGGGAGCTGTTTTTT,CAIRIGAGAGELFF
TRBD1,TRBJ2-1,.,TRBV18,TGTGCCAGCTCACCTCGGGACAGCAACAATGAGCAGTTCTTC,CASSPRDSNNEQFF
.,TRBJ2-2,once,TRBV4-2,TGTGCCAGCAGCCAAGATCCCCGGGTTGGCGGGGAGCTGTTTTTT,CASSQDPRVGGELFF
.,TRBJ1-3,.,TRBV4-1,TGCGCCAGCAGCTCCAGATTACAGGAAAACTCTGGAAACACCATATATTTT,CASSSRLQENSGNTIYF
.,TRBJ1-2,.,TRBV10-3,TGTGCCATCAGTGAGGGACGGGGAAACAATCTTAACTATGGCTACACCTTC,CAISEGRGNNLNYGYTF
TRBD2,TRBJ2-5,few,TRBV5-4,TGTGCCAGCAGCTTGAGGGGTAGCGGGGGGCAAGAGACCCAGTACTTC,CASSLRGSGGQETQYF
TRBD1,TRBJ1-3,.,TRBV9,TGTGCCAGCAGCGCCAGGGACAGGGGGCGGGGACGTGCCATATATTTT,CASSARDRGRGRAIYF
.,TRBJ2-2,.,TRBV5-4,TGTGCCAGCAGCTCCAGTTTTACGAACACCGGGGAGCTGTTTTTT,CASSSSFTNTGELFF
TRBD1,TRBJ2-5,.,TRBV29-1,TGCAGCGTTGAAGCCGGGACAGGGGGCAAGGAGACCCAGTACTTC,CSVEAGTGGKETQYF
TRBD1,TRBJ2-5,.,TRBV4-1,TGCGCCAGCAGCCAAGATGGGAGGACAGGGTTGGAGACCCAGTACTTC,CASSQDGRTGLETQYF
.,TRBJ1-6,once,TRBV27,TGTGCCAGCAGTTTATTCTGGCCAGGGATGATGGATTCACCCCTCCACTTT,CASSLFWPGMMDSPLHF
.,TRBJ1-4,.,TRBV6-1,TGTGCCAGCAGTGAAGGGTGGTCATGGAGCGAAAAACTGTTTTTT,CASSEGWSWSEKLFF
.,TRBJ2-3,.,TRBV6-1,TGTGCCAGCAGTGATTGGGCCACAGATACGCAGTATTTT,CASSDWATDTQYF
.,TRBJ1-1,.,TRBV2,TGTGCCAGCCGATACAGGGAGAACACTGAAGCTTTCTTT,CASRYRENTEAFF
TRBD1,TRBJ1-2,.,TRBV7-2,TGTGCCAGCAGCCAACAGGGGGGCGGAATTGGCTATGGCTACACCTTC,CASSQQGGGIGYGYTF
TRBD1,TRBJ1-6,.,TRBV7-6,TGTGCCAGCAGCTTAGAAGACAGGGATTATTCACCCCTCCACTTT,CASSLEDRDYSPLHF
.,TRBJ1-2,.,TRBV2,TGTGCCAGCAGTTCAGGGTACGATGGCTACACCTTC,CASSSGYDGYTF
.,TRBJ2-1,.,TRBV5-1,TGCGCCAGCAGCTTGCGCGGACAGACTGAGCAGTTCTTC,CASSLRGQTEQFF
TRBD1,TRBJ1-6,.,TRBV2,TGTGCCAGCAGGACAGGGGGCATCAATTCACCCCTCCACTTT,CASRTGGINSPLHF
TRBD1,TRBJ2-7,few,TRBV2,TGTGCCAGCAGTGGGACAGGTGGTGAGCAGTACTTC,CASSGTGGEQYF
TRBD2,TRBJ2-5,.,TRBV4-2,TGTGCCAGCAGCCGACTAGCGGGGGGGCCAGAGACCCAGTACTTC,CASSRLAGGPETQYF
.,TRBJ2-5,.,TRBV7-3,TGTGCCAGCAGCTTATCCCAGCAAGAGACCCAGTACTTC,CASSLSQQETQYF
.,TRBJ2-3,.,TRBV9,TGTGCCAGCAGCGTAGGGCAGGGTTCTAGCACAGATACGCAGTATTTT,CASSVGQGSSTDTQYF
TRBD1,TRBJ1-1,.,TRBV7-6,TGTGCCAGCAGCCCCAGGGGGGAAGGCTATATGAACACTGAAGCTTTCTTT,CASSPRGEGYMNTEAFF